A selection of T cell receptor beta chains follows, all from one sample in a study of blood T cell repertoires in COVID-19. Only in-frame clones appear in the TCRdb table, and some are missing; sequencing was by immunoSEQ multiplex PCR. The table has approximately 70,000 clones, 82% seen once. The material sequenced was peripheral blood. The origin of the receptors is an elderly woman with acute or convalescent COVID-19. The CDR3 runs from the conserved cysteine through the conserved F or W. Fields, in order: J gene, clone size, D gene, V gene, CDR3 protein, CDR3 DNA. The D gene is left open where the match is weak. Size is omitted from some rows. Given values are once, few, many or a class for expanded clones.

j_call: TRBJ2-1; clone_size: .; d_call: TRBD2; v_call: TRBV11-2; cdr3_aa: CASSSTSGGYPPGNEQFF; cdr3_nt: TGTGCCAGCAGCTCGACTAGCGGGGGATATCCGCCGGGCAATGAGCAGTTCTTC
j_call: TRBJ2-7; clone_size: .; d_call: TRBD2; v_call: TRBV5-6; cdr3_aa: CASSGGLAGVFYEQYF; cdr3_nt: TGTGCCAGCAGCGGGGGACTAGCGGGAGTTTTCTACGAGCAGTACTTC
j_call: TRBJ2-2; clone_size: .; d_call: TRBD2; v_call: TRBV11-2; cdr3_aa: CASSPFNGGGETGELFF; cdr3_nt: TGTGCCAGCAGCCCCTTTAATGGCGGGGGGGAGACCGGGGAGCTGTTTTTT
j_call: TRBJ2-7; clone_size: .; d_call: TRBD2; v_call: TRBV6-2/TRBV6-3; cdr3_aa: CASSYPIPSGRPEQYF; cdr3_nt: TGTGCCAGCAGTTACCCGATCCCTAGCGGGAGGCCCGAGCAGTACTTC
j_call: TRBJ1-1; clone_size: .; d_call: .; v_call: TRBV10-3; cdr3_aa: CAISLQGNTEAFF; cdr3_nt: TGTGCCATCAGTCTACAGGGGAACACTGAAGCTTTCTTT
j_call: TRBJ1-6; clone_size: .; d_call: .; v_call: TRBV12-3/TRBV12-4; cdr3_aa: CASSLTSNSPLHF; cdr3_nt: TGTGCCAGCAGTCTTACTTCAAATTCACCCCTCCACTTT
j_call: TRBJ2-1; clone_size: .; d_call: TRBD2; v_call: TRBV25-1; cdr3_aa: CASSHSGRGGEQFF; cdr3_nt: TGTGCCAGCTCCCATAGCGGGAGGGGGGGTGAGCAGTTCTTC
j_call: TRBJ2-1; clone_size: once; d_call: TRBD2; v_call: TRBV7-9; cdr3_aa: CASISGRAYNEQFF; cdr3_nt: TGTGCCAGTATAAGCGGGAGGGCCTACAATGAGCAGTTCTTC
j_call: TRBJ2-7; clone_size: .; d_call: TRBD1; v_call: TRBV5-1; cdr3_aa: CASSFTGAYEQYF; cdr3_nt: TGCGCCAGCAGCTTTACAGGGGCCTACGAGCAGTACTTC
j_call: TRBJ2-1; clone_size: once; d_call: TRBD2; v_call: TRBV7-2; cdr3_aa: CASSLVSSGTYNEQFF; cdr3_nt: TGTGCCAGCAGCTTAGTGTCTAGCGGGACGTACAATGAGCAGTTCTTC
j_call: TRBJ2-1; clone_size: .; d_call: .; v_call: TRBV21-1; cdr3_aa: CASSTTSGRGEQFF; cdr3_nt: TGTGCCAGCAGCACCACTAGCGGGAGGGGTGAGCAGTTCTTC
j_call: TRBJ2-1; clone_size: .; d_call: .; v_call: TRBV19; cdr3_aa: CASSINGGPNNEQFF; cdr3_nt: TGTGCCAGTAGTATTAACGGGGGGCCCAACAATGAGCAGTTCTTC
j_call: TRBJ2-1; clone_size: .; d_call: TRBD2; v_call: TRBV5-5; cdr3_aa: CASSFLGLVYNEQFF; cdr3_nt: TGTGCCAGCAGCTTCCTCGGACTAGTATACAATGAGCAGTTCTTC
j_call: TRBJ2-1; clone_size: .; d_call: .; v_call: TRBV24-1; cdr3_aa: CATSDRSGAAYNEQFF; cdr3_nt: TGTGCCACCAGTGACCGTAGCGGAGCTGCCTACAATGAGCAGTTCTTC
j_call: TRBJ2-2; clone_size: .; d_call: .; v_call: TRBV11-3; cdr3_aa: CASSPLGGSGELFF; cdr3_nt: TGTGCCAGCAGCCCACTGGGGGGATCCGGGGAGCTGTTTTTT
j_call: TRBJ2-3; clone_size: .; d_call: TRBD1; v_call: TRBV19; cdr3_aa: CASSSRDSSTDTQYF; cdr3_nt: TGTGCCAGTAGTTCCCGGGACAGTAGCACAGATACGCAGTATTTT
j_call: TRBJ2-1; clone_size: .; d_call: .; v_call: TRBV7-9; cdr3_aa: CASSFAGKIYNEQFF; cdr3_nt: TGTGCCAGCAGCTTCGCGGGTAAAATCTACAATGAGCAGTTCTTC
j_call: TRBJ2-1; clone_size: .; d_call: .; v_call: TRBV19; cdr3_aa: CASSIGQGFYNEQFF; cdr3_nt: TGTGCCAGTAGTATTGGGCAGGGGTTCTACAATGAGCAGTTCTTC
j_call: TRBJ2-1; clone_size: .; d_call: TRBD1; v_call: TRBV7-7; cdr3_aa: CASSFGQGSNNEQFF; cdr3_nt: TGTGCCAGCAGCTTCGGACAGGGCAGCAACAATGAGCAGTTCTTC
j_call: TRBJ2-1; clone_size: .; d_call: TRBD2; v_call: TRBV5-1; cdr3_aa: CASRGTSGGINEQFF; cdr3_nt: TGCGCCAGCAGGGGGACTAGCGGAGGTATAAATGAGCAGTTCTTC
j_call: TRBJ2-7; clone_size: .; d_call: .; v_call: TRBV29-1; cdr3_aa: CSVEGGPYEQYF; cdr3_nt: TGCAGCGTTGAAGGCGGTCCCTACGAGCAGTACTTC
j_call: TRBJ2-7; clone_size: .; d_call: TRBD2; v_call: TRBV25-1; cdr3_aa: CASSEAGGPKQYF; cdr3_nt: TGTGCCAGCAGTGAAGCGGGAGGGCCCAAGCAGTACTTC
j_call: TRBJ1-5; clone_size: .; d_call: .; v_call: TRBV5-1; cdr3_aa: CASSSTEYSNQPQHF; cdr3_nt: TGCGCCAGCAGCTCTACAGAGTATAGCAATCAGCCCCAGCATTTT
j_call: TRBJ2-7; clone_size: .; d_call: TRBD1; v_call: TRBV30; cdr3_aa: CAWGTGYYEQYF; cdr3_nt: TGTGCCTGGGGGACAGGGTACTACGAGCAGTACTTC
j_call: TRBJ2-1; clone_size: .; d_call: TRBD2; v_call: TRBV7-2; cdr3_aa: CASSPGLAGEQFF; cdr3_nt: TGTGCCAGCAGCCCAGGACTAGCAGGGGAGCAGTTCTTC